This T cell receptor beta chain was retrieved from a study of shared clonotypes between healthy human individuals. CD4+ cells underwent separation, giving CD45RA+ naive and CD45RA-negative memory subsets. Replicate PCRs for sorted subsets used about 200 ng DNA; this equaled 33,000 or so T cell genomes. Assay used: immunoSEQ multiplex PCR; TCRdb lists only in-frame clones, some missing. Found here are roughly 2.6 million clones, over 85% of them singletons; the top ten hold 0.11% to 0.15%. The sequence was collected from a man aged 18 to 30 in good health. The source material was naive CD4+ T cells sorted from blood. Subset of the sample: CD45RA+ positively selected.

In DNA, the CDR3 is TGCGCGGGCGGGCAGGGAGTAACTGAAGCTTTCTTT. This sequence encodes CAGGQGVTEAFF. V is TRBV29-1 and J is TRBJ1-1; perhaps TRBD1 as D (5 bases). The CDR3 is 12 residues long. Germline V gene lookup returns CDR1 SQVTM and CDR2 ANQGSEA.